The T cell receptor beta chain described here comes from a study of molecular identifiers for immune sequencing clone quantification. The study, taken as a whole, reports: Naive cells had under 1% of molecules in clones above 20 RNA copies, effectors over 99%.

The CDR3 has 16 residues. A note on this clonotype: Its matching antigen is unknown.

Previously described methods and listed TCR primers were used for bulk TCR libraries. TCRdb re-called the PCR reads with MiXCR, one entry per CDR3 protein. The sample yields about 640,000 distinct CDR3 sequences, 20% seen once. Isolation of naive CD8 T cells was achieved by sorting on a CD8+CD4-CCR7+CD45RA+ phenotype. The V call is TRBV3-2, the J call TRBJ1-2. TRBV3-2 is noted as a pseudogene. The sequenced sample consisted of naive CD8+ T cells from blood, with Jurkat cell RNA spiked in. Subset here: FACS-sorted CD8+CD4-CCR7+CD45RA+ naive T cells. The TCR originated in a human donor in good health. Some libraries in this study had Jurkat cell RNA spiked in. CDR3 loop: CASSQDKAEFNYGYTF. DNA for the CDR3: TGTGCCAGCAGCCAAGATAAAGCGGAGTTTAACTATGGCTACACCTTC.